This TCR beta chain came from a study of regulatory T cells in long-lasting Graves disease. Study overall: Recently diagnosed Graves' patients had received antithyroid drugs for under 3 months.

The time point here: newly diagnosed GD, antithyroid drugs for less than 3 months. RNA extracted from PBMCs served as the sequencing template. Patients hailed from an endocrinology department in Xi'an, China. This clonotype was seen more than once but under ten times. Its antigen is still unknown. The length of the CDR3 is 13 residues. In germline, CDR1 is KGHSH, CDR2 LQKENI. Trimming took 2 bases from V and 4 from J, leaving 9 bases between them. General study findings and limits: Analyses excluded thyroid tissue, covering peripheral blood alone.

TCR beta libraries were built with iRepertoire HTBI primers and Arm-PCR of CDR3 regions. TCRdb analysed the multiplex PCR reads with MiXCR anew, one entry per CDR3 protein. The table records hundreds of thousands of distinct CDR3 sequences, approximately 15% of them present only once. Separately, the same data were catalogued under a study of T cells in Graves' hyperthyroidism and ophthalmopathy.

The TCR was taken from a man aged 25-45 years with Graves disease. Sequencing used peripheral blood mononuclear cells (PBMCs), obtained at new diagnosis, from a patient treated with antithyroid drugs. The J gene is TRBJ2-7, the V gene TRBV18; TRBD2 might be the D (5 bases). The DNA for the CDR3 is TGTGCCAGCTCACCAAAACGGGGTTACGAGCAGTACTTC. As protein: CASSPKRGYEQYF.